A single sample gave rise to the 12 T cell receptor beta chains below, sequenced in a study of Graves' ophthalmopathy and Graves' hyperthyroidism. RNA transcripts were the source from which TCR beta CDR3 regions were amplified. Second-round multiplex PCR came after first-round RT-PCR with HTBI primers. TCRdb reanalysed the multiplex PCR reads using MiXCR and keeps one entry per CDR3 protein. The sample records 230,000 or so distinct CDR3 sequences, roughly 50% being singletons. Sequenced material: peripheral blood. Source of these receptors: an adult man with Graves' ophthalmopathy.

This chain links TRBV15 with TRBJ2-5, with D possibly being TRBD1 (5 bases). Germline V lookup: CDR1 LNHNV, CDR2 YYDKDF (reference sequence). This CDR3 has 14 residues. Trimming pared 0 bases from V and 4 bases from J, leaving 9 bases between. CDR3 residues: CATSREGRAETQYF. As DNA, the CDR3 is TGTGCCACCAGCAGAGAGGGCAGGGCAGAGACCCAGTACTTC.

V gene TRBV7-2 combines with J gene TRBJ2-7; TRBD2 matches 7 bases. CDR1 is SGHTA, CDR2 FQGNSA, per germline. This CDR3 spans 16 amino acids. The junction had 10 bases not matched to a gene; V was cut back by 5 bases and J by 0 bases. The CDR3 sequence is CASSQAGGTNSYEQYF. The CDR3 bases are TGTGCCAGCAGCCAAGCCGGAGGGACTAACTCCTACGAGCAGTACTTC.

The chain uses TRBV7-9 and TRBJ2-7; 7 bases fit TRBD1. Germline values: CDR1 SEHNR, CDR2 FQNEAQ (reference sequence). Trimming at V came to 7 bases and at J to 4 bases, leaving 10 bases not matched to a gene. The CDR3 extends over 14 amino acids. CDR3 sequence: CASTNLAGGYEQYF. Here the CDR3 DNA reads TGTGCCAGCACCAACCTGGCAGGGGGATACGAGCAGTACTTC.

The rearrangement links TRBV5-1 to TRBJ2-2; D is possibly TRBD1 or TRBD2 (5 bases each). Trimming removed 5 bases from V and 5 bases from J, with 19 bases in between. Germline V gene sequence: CDR1 SGHRS, CDR2 YFSETQ. This CDR3 has 16 residues. The CDR3 region has the DNA TGCGCCAGCAGACCGACCACTACGGGGCCAACCGGGGAGCTGTTTTTT. It is translated as CASRPTTTGPTGELFF.

The chain carries TRBV29-1 and TRBJ1-4, with unresolved D. Trimming stripped 4 bases from V and 8 bases from J, with 11 bases between. This CDR3 comprises 12 residues. Germline V CDR1 and CDR2: SQVTM, ANQGSEA. The chain's CDR3 is CSVGVGGEKLFF. The CDR3 region has the DNA TGCAGCGTTGGAGTAGGTGGGGAAAAACTGTTTTTT.

CDR3 residues: CASSQARWARDQPQHF. Here the CDR3 DNA reads TGCGCCAGCAGCCAAGCAAGGTGGGCGCGGGATCAGCCCCAGCATTTT. The J gene is TRBJ1-5, the V gene TRBV4-1; D gene ambiguous. CDR1 MGHRA and CDR2 YSYEKL come from the germline V gene. The CDR3 runs 16 residues. V lost 1 base, J lost 5 bases, and 15 bases lay in between.

With regard to this clonotype: At one of its ends the junction is not consistent with the germline gene, which may arise from a read error. The chain is built from TRBV10-3 and TRBJ2-7, with TRBD2 matching over 7 bases. Germline assignment: CDR1 ENHRY and CDR2 SYGVKD. The CDR3 is 14 amino acids. This CDR3 reads CASSFGGRGREQYF. The CDR3 coding sequence is TGTGCCAGCAGTTTTGGCGGGAGAGGGAGGGAGCAGTACTTC.

The chain carries TRBV2 and TRBJ1-2; unclear D gene. The CDR3 totals 12 residues. Trimming left V 0 bases short and J 10 bases short, with 9 bases between. The germline V gene encodes CDR1 SNHLY and CDR2 FYNNEI. The CDR3 DNA follows: TGTGCCAGCAGTGAAGCATGGGAGCACTACACCTTC. Its translation is CASSEAWEHYTF.

The table lists this clonotype with a count of one. V usage is TRBV5-8 and J usage is TRBJ2-7; D might be TRBD1 or TRBD2, each matching 5 bases. CDR3 length: 11 amino acids. V lost 4 bases to trimming and J lost 9 bases, with 11 bases between them. The germline V gene has CDR1 SGHTS and CDR2 YDEGEE. The CDR3 sequence is CASSLGTGQYF. CDR3 DNA: TGTGCCAGCAGCCTAGGGACGGGGCAGTACTTC.

The chain links TRBV6-5 to TRBJ1-5; a possible D gene is TRBD1 (6 bases). The CDR3 is 14 amino acids. Germline V gene lookup returns CDR1 MNHEY and CDR2 SVGAGI. V shed 7 bases and J shed 5 bases, with 15 bases lying between them. The CDR3 loop reads CASTNDQGYQPQHF. The CDR3 region has the DNA TGTGCCAGCACAAACGACCAGGGGTATCAGCCCCAGCATTTT.

The genes are TRBV20-1 and TRBJ2-7, with 11 bases matching TRBD2. Trimming removed 6 bases from V and 5 bases from J; junction bases left unmatched: 9. The CDR3 contains 14 residues. Germline values: CDR1 DFQATT, CDR2 SNEGSKA (reference sequence). CDR3 loop: CSAITSGRSDEQYF. The DNA of the CDR3 is TGCAGTGCAATTACTAGCGGGAGATCCGACGAGCAGTACTTC.

This clonotype was detected a few times. This chain connects TRBV29-1 to TRBJ1-1; tentatively, D is TRBD1 (6 bases). The CDR3 runs to 9 residues. Germline V lookup: CDR1 SQVTM, CDR2 ANQGSEA. CDR3 bases: TGCAACGGAGGGGGTGAAGCTTTCTTT. This encodes CNGGGEAFF. Using reference TRBV29-1 and TRBJ1-1 for the parts outside the CDR3, the full variable domain is SAVISQKPSRDICQRGTSLTIQCQVDSQVTMMFWYRQQPGQSLTLIATANQGSEATYESGFVIDKFPISRPNLTFSTLTVSNMSPEDSSIYLCNGGGEAFFGQGTRLTVV.